The source of this T cell receptor (beta chain) is a study of shared clonotypes between healthy human individuals. Naive CD8 cells lacked CD45RO and underwent positive selection for CCR7, leaving out terminally differentiated effector memory CD45RA+ cells. The CDR3 runs 11 residues. Germline V gene sequence: CDR1 SGDLS, CDR2 YYNGEE. The V end lost 4 bases, the J end lost 8 bases, and 9 bases lay between the germline ends. Sequencing was performed with immunoSEQ multiplex PCR; in TCRdb, only in-frame clones are kept and a portion is missing. The top ten clones hold around 1.1% of a sample with around 2,000,000 clones, approximately 94% of them seen once.

Sequenced: naive CD8+ T cells sorted from blood. The TCR was taken from a man between 18 and 29 years old in good health. V gene TRBV9 combines with J gene TRBJ1-1, with D hard to call. The CDR3 region has the DNA TGTGCCAGCAGCTCCGGGCAGGAAGCTTTCTTT. It encodes CASSSGQEAFF. The entire variable domain, with the rest obtained from reference TRBV9 and TRBJ1-1, is as follows: DSGVTQTPKHLITATGQRVTLRCSPRSGDLSVYWYQQSLDQGLQFLIQYYNGEERAKGNILERFSAQQFPDLHSELNLSSLELGDSALYFCASSSGQEAFFGQGTRLTVV.